Below, 30 T cell receptor beta chains from the same sample are listed, as sequenced in a study of T-cell memory formation after mild COVID-19. TCRdb passed the 5' RACE reads through MiXCR, listing each CDR3 protein once. The data contain roughly 300,000 distinct CDR3 sequences, roughly 17% of them singletons. Specimen: PBMCs or a T cell subset sorted from them (not recorded which). Source of these receptors: a man younger than 30 who had mild COVID-19 (a few samples of this study predate the infection). Cell type and time point are not known.

This clonotype has more than one count but fewer than ten. The chain links TRBV10-1 to TRBJ2-1; D perhaps matches TRBD2 (5 bases). From germline, CDR1 is WNHNN and CDR2 SYGVQD (reference sequence). The V end was cut by 4 bases, the J end by 5 bases, with 6 bases between. The CDR3 consists of 12 residues. CDR3 DNA sequence: TGCGCCAGCAGTGCTAGCAACAATGAGCAGTTCTTC. Its translation: CASSASNNEQFF.

This clonotype was seen a few times. This CDR3 is CASIGTLNTEAFF. The CDR3 DNA is TGTGCCAGCATCGGCACCCTGAACACTGAAGCTTTCTTT. This chain connects TRBV2 to TRBJ1-1; D is undetermined. The CDR3 is 13 residues long. From germline, CDR1 is SNHLY and CDR2 FYNNEI. The ends were cut back, 7 bases at V and 0 bases at J, with 9 bases in the middle.

This clonotype was picked up a small number of times. This chain connects TRBV5-1 to TRBJ1-3, with D hard to call. Germline CDR1 reads SGHRS; CDR2 reads YFSETQ. This CDR3 comprises 14 residues. V gave up 0 bases and J gave up 3 bases, with 7 bases separating them. The CDR3 coding sequence is TGCGCCAGCAGCTTGGACAGCCTTGGAAACACCATATATTTT. It is translated as CASSLDSLGNTIYF.

This clonotype was seen ten or more times. The chain employs TRBV5-1 and TRBJ1-2, with 8 bases lining up with TRBD1. CDR1 and CDR2 (germline): SGHRS, YFSETQ. The CDR3 runs 14 residues. Losses at the gene ends were 0 bases for V and 7 bases for J; bases not matched to a gene: 5. CDR3 sequence reads: CASSLAETGVGYTF. The CDR3 DNA reads TGCGCCAGCAGCTTGGCCGAGACAGGGGTTGGCTACACCTTC.

This chain joins TRBV12-3 or TRBV12-4 and TRBJ2-3; no definite D call. V lost 0 bases and J lost 1, with 8 bases in between. This CDR3 region has 15 residues. CDR3 DNA sequence: TGTGCCAGCAGTTTAGCGCTTGACCGCACAGATACGCAGTATTTT. As protein: CASSLALDRTDTQYF.

The rearrangement uses TRBV20-1 and TRBJ1-5; tentative D call: TRBD1 (6 bases). This CDR3 has 15 residues. Looked up from germline, CDR1 is DFQATT and CDR2 is SNEGSKA (reference sequence). Deletions cut 6 bases from V and 5 bases from J, with 20 bases between. In DNA, the CDR3 is TGCAGTGCCATACCGTGGACAGCCGTGGATCAGCCCCAGCATTTT. It is translated as CSAIPWTAVDQPQHF.

This clonotype was counted only a few times. This CDR3 is CSTSWGGEGEQYF. The CDR3, as DNA: TGCAGCACCTCCTGGGGGGGCGAAGGCGAGCAGTACTTC. J is TRBJ2-7 and V is TRBV29-1; D might be TRBD2 (7 bases). This CDR3 is built from 13 residues. Germline values: CDR1 SQVTM, CDR2 ANQGSEA. Between the trimmed V and J ends, which lost 8 bases and 6 bases, there was a span of 20 bases.

This clonotype was counted only a few times. The chain recombines TRBV12-3 or TRBV12-4 with TRBJ1-6; TRBD1 might be the D (6 bases). With 7 bases removed from V and 10 bases from J, the gap between germline ends came to 17 bases. The CDR3 spans 14 residues. The CDR3 reads CASTLQGGNSPLHF. The CDR3 DNA reads TGTGCCAGCACCCTCCAAGGGGGGAACTCACCCCTCCACTTT.

This clonotype was picked up a small number of times. V is TRBV20-1 and J is TRBJ2-5; 10 bases line up with TRBD1. Trimming took 3 bases from V and 7 from J; bases not matched to a gene: 2. Looked up from germline, CDR1 is DFQATT and CDR2 is SNEGSKA (reference sequence). There are 12 residues in the CDR3. Written as DNA, the CDR3 is TGCAGTGCTAGCAGACAGGGGGCGACCCAGTACTTC. As protein: CSASRQGATQYF.

This chain's CDR3 is CASSEPGQVVNNEQFF. The CDR3 DNA follows: TGTGCCAGCAGCGAACCCGGACAGGTCGTGAACAATGAGCAGTTCTTC. The rearrangement uses TRBV7-9 and TRBJ2-1; the match to TRBD1 covers 7 bases. The length of the CDR3 is 16 residues. CDR1 is SEHNR and CDR2 is FQNEAQ in the germline V gene (reference sequence). Trimming cost V 5 bases and J 5 bases; bases outside gene matches: 12.

The V and J genes are TRBV5-4 and TRBJ2-3; 9 bases align to TRBD2. The CDR3 contains 15 residues. The V and J ends lost 1 base and 0 bases, in that order; junction bases with no gene match: 0. Germline-derived CDR1 and CDR2 are SGHNT and YYREEE (reference sequence). Here the CDR3 reads CASSLTSGSTDTQYF. CDR3 nucleotides: TGTGCCAGCAGCTTGACTAGCGGGAGCACAGATACGCAGTATTTT. Full variable domain (remainder filled in from reference TRBV5-4 and TRBJ2-3): ETGVTQSPTHLIKTRGQQVTLRCSSQSGHNTVSWYQQALGQGPQFIFQYYREEENGRGNFPPRFSGLQFPNYSSELNVNALELDDSALYLCASSLTSGSTDTQYFGPGTRLTVL.

This clonotype appeared a few times. This chain joins TRBV6-1 and TRBJ2-5; the match to TRBD1 covers 7 bases. CDR3 length: 17 amino acids. The ends lost 2 bases at V and 5 bases at J; junction bases unmatched: 14. Germline CDR1 and CDR2: MNHNS and SASEGT. CDR3 amino acids: CASSETPGGMSFETQYF. In nucleotides, the CDR3 is TGTGCCAGCAGTGAAACCCCAGGGGGAATGTCTTTTGAGACCCAGTACTTC.

This clonotype was counted a few times. The chain joins TRBV12-3 or TRBV12-4 to TRBJ1-6, with D possibly TRBD1 on 5 matching bases. CDR3 size: 13 residues. V gave up 6 bases and J gave up 8 bases, with 11 bases separating them. As DNA, the CDR3 is TGTGCCAGCAGCCCATTAGGGGATTCACCCCTCCACTTT. Translating gives CASSPLGDSPLHF.

A few counts support this clonotype. V is TRBV7-3 and J is TRBJ1-2; D remains ambiguous. Trimming took off 5 bases at V and 0 bases at J, with 4 bases between the two ends. Germline CDR1 SGHTA, CDR2 FQGTGA. The CDR3 loop spans 12 amino acids. CDR3 in DNA: TGTGCCAGCAGCGATTCTAACTATGGCTACACCTTC. Translated: CASSDSNYGYTF.

The V gene is TRBV7-8, the J gene TRBJ1-1; D gene uncertain. Germline CDR1 reads SGHVS; CDR2 reads FQNEAQ. Trimming stripped 1 base from V and 0 bases from J, with 15 bases between. The CDR3 is made up of 17 amino acids. CDR3 sequence: CASSLGVGSLMNTEAFF. The CDR3 bases are TGTGCCAGCAGCTTAGGGGTCGGCAGCTTGATGAACACTGAAGCTTTCTTT.

The J gene is TRBJ2-1, the V gene TRBV9; D is undetermined. CDR3 length: 15 amino acids. Germline values: CDR1 SGDLS, CDR2 YYNGEE. V dropped 0 bases and J dropped 2 bases, with 9 bases sitting between them. CDR3 bases: TGTGCCAGCAGCGTAGGTAGTGTAGCCTACAATGAGCAGTTCTTC. Translated, it gives CASSVGSVAYNEQFF.

The V gene is TRBV9, the J gene TRBJ2-6; 7 positions agree with TRBD2. The germline CDR1 and CDR2 sequences are SGDLS and YYNGEE. The CDR3 covers 16 residues. The trim removed 4 bases at V and 0 bases at J, leaving 4 bases unmatched. In DNA form, the CDR3 reads TGTGCCAGCAGCCCACGGGGGGACTCTGGGGCCAACGTCCTGACTTTC. Translated: CASSPRGDSGANVLTF.

This clonotype was seen ten or more times. The rearrangement joins TRBV9 to TRBJ2-1; 8 bases map to TRBD1. The V gene's germline CDR1 is SGDLS and CDR2 YYNGEE. The CDR3 runs to 14 residues. J lost 5 bases, V lost 3 bases, and 4 bases had no gene match. The CDR3 nucleotides are TGTGCCAGCAGCGAACAGGGGGGAAACAATGAGCAGTTCTTC. It specifies CASSEQGGNNEQFF.

This clonotype showed up many times. V gene TRBV5-1 combines with J gene TRBJ2-1; 8 bases are a match to TRBD2. Germline trimming cut 4 bases from V and 11 bases from J; bases unmatched to any gene: 11. Germline assignment: CDR1 SGHRS and CDR2 YFSETQ. This CDR3 has 14 residues. CDR3 in amino acids: CASSPIGSGTKQFF. The CDR3 DNA is TGCGCCAGCAGCCCCATTGGTAGCGGGACTAAGCAGTTCTTC.

In its sample, this clonotype was seen a few times. The chain's CDR3 is CASSEVLAGGNTQYF. CDR3 in DNA: TGTGCCAGCAGCGAGGTTCTAGCGGGGGGGAATACGCAGTATTTT. V gene TRBV7-9 combines with J gene TRBJ2-3; 12 nucleotides match TRBD2. The CDR3 has 15 residues. Germline V gene sequence: CDR1 SEHNR, CDR2 FQNEAQ (reference sequence). After removal of 5 bases from V and 7 bases from J, the junction contained 7 bases not matched to a gene. The full variable domain, with the rest looked up from reference TRBV7-9 and TRBJ2-3, is DTGVSQNPRHKITKRGQNVTFRCDPISEHNRLYWYRQTLGQGPEFLTYFQNEAQLEKSRLLSDRFSAERPKGSFSTLEIQRTEQGDSAMYLCASSEVLAGGNTQYFGPGTRLTVL.

V and J are TRBV7-6 and TRBJ2-3; D uncertain. Trimming took off 3 bases at V and 0 bases at J, with 13 bases between the two ends. This CDR3 is 16 amino acids long. From germline, CDR1 is SGHVS and CDR2 FNYEAQ. The DNA for the CDR3 is TGTGCCAGCAGCTTGGGCCTGGGCAGCAGCACAGATACGCAGTATTTT. This gives the protein CASSLGLGSSTDTQYF.

This clonotype was counted ten times or more. The chain carries TRBV6-2 or TRBV6-3 and TRBJ2-3; D is possibly TRBD2 (5 bases). Trimming shortened V by 2 bases and J by 0 bases, and 9 bases separated the two germline ends. The CDR3 spans 15 residues. The germline CDR1 and CDR2 sequences are MNHEY and SVGEGT. CDR3 nucleotide sequence: TGTGCCAGCAGTTACCCGGGGTCTAGCACAGATACGCAGTATTTT. Its protein is CASSYPGSSTDTQYF.

The chain has TRBV7-2 and TRBJ2-2; 7 nucleotides align to TRBD2. This CDR3 comprises 15 residues. The V gene end was trimmed by 4 bases and the J gene end by 6 bases; junction bases not matched to a gene: 8. The germline V gene has CDR1 SGHTA and CDR2 FQGNSA. The CDR3 nucleotides read TGTGCCAGCAGCTACCAAAGCGGGGCGGCCGGGGAGCTGTTTTTT. Residues: CASSYQSGAAGELFF.

This clonotype was counted between two and nine times. The chain joins TRBV6-5 to TRBJ1-3; weak D call: TRBD1 (6 bases). CDR3 size: 14 residues. V gave up 8 bases and J gave up 2 bases, with 13 bases separating them. Germline V gene data show CDR1 as MNHEY and CDR2 as SVGAGI. The CDR3 nucleotides are TGTGCCAGCGCTCACCGGACAGCTGGAAACACCATATATTTT. Encoded protein: CASAHRTAGNTIYF.

This rearrangement joins TRBV4-2 to TRBJ2-4; D not certain. V was shortened by 0 bases and J by 4 bases, with 16 bases between the two germline ends. CDR3 length equals 17 residues. Germline-derived CDR1 and CDR2 are LGHNA and YNFKEQ. The CDR3 sequence is CASSQESRREQKNIQYF. For the CDR3, the DNA is TGTGCCAGCAGCCAAGAAAGCCGGAGAGAACAGAAAAACATTCAGTACTTC.

This clonotype was seen a handful of times. The chain couples TRBV12-3 or TRBV12-4 to TRBJ1-3, with 7 bases lining up with TRBD1. The CDR3 is 15 amino acids. V shed 4 bases, J shed 0 bases, and the junction held 3 bases outside the gene matches. The CDR3 protein is CASSSDRVSGNTIYF. CDR3 bases: TGTGCCAGCAGTTCAGACAGGGTCTCTGGAAACACCATATATTTT.

This clonotype was observed many times. The chain links TRBV5-1 to TRBJ1-6; D perhaps matches TRBD1 (5 bases). V was trimmed by 0 bases and J by 8 bases, leaving 12 bases between them. This CDR3 spans 15 amino acids. In germline, CDR1 is SGHRS, CDR2 YFSETQ. CDR3 sequence (DNA): TGCGCCAGCAGCTTGGGGGACCGCCTGTATTCACCCCTCCACTTT. Amino acid sequence: CASSLGDRLYSPLHF.

The rearrangement links TRBV6-5 to TRBJ2-5; D possibly corresponds to TRBD2 (5 bases). The V end was cut by 0 bases, the J end by 4 bases, with 9 bases between. CDR1 MNHEY and CDR2 SVGAGI come from the germline V gene. The length of the CDR3 is 14 residues. CDR3 loop: CASSYSVRGETQYF. The CDR3 nucleotides are TGTGCCAGCAGTTACTCAGTCCGGGGAGAGACCCAGTACTTC.

This chain joins TRBV2 and TRBJ2-5; either TRBD1 or TRBD2 may fit D (5 bases each). V was pared by 6 bases and J by 4 bases, with 15 bases between. Germline CDR1 reads SNHLY; CDR2 reads FYNNEI. This CDR3 region has 14 residues. The chain's CDR3 is CASSPVGVRETQYF. CDR3 coding DNA: TGTGCCAGCAGCCCCGTGGGGGTTAGAGAGACCCAGTACTTC.

There are many counts of this clonotype. This chain connects TRBV7-2 to TRBJ2-5, with a tentative D call TRBD1 (7 bases). The CDR3 totals 12 residues. Deletions cut 9 bases from V and 4 bases from J, with 12 bases between. Germline loops: CDR1 SGHTA, CDR2 FQGNSA. CDR3 DNA sequence: TGTGCCAGTCAGGGGGGATCAGAGACCCAGTACTTC. Translation: CASQGGSETQYF.